This paragraph reports one T cell receptor beta chain. In the original workflow: For nucleated cells, counts were estimated from reference gene primer amplification. TCRdb keeps only in-frame clones here, not all; method: immunoSEQ multiplex PCR. Clone size and the V and J calls come from that table; the DNA yielded D and trimming. The sample has 200,000 to 250,000 clones, about 85% seen once. CDR3 length: 15 residues. Per the germline V gene, CDR1 is MDHEN and CDR2 is SYDVKM. The V segment lost 4 bases and the J segment 7 bases; nucleotides outside the gene matches: 6. The data originate from a study of blood T cell repertoires in COVID-19. Study-wide context: Nucleic acid was either cDNA or gDNA, and it came from T cells, B-cell-depleted T cells, or PBMCs.

The material sequenced was peripheral blood. V and J are TRBV28 and TRBJ2-2; 10 bases align to TRBD2. This receptor was taken from a man aged 18 to 30 with active or convalescent COVID-19. The CDR3 protein is CASSSSGSKIGELFF. Here the CDR3 DNA reads TGTGCCAGCAGTTCTAGCGGGAGCAAAATCGGGGAGCTGTTTTTT.